The clone carrying this T cell receptor beta chain was detected a few times. Its specificity is not known. Until they underwent thyroid surgery, no patient had received any treatment. This sample is drawn from a study of metastatic and nonmetastatic thyroid tumors. TCRdb used MiXCR to call clones anew from the PCR reads. The sample shows approximately 8,200 clones, roughly a quarter of them seen only once. Germline CDR1 is MNHEY and CDR2 is SMNVEV (reference sequence). Trimming stripped 3 bases from V and 10 bases from J, with 9 bases between. This CDR3 is 12 amino acids long. Study observations and caveats: Significantly greater TCR beta diversity was reportedly found in malignant thyroid tumors than in benign nodules (in blood and tumor).

This TCR was sampled from a female donor with papillary thyroid cancer or a benign thyroid nodule (not recorded which). Some clones in this sample may be carry-over from other donors' samples. The chain recombines TRBV27 with TRBJ1-4; D not resolved. Material for sequencing was adjacent normal tissue. CDR3 in DNA: TGTGCCAGCAGTTTGGTGCGGGGAAAACTGTTTTTT. Translating gives CASSLVRGKLFF.